This passage covers 30 T cell receptor beta chains from one sample sequenced in a study of blood T cells in healthy people across ages. Alongside a J-beta primer mix, a sample-barcoded 5' primer served in a second PCR lasting roughly 6 to 11 cycles. TCRdb recomputed calls from the 5' RACE reads with MiXCR, one row per CDR3 protein. The sample has 1.5 million to 2 million distinct CDR3 sequences; roughly 32% are singletons. The sample comprised blood. Receptors originate from a woman in her 30s in good health.

The gene calls are TRBV10-2 and TRBJ2-1; no definite D call. Germline lookup yields CDR1 WSHSY and CDR2 SAAADI. Trimming cost V 2 bases and J 5 bases, with 4 bases left between them. This CDR3 spans 12 amino acids. The CDR3 sequence is CASSENHNEQFF. DNA for the CDR3: TGCGCCAGCAGTGAGAACCACAATGAGCAGTTCTTC.

The rearrangement links TRBV6-1 to TRBJ1-2; perhaps TRBD1 as D (6 bases). V lost 7 bases, J lost 1 base, and 13 bases lay in between. Germline-derived CDR1 and CDR2 are MNHNS and SASEGT. CDR3 length equals 14 residues. For the CDR3, the DNA is TGTGCCAGCAAGCAGGGGCTGAATAACTATGGCTACACCTTC. The encoded protein is CASKQGLNNYGYTF.

The chain couples TRBV9 to TRBJ1-1, with D maybe TRBD1 (5 bases). Trimming left V 4 bases short and J 2 bases short, with 18 bases between. Germline-derived CDR1 and CDR2 are SGDLS and YYNGEE. This CDR3 spans 16 amino acids. Written as DNA, the CDR3 is TGTGCCAGCAGCTCCCCGGGATTAGGGGTAAACACTGAAGCTTTCTTT. Translation: CASSSPGLGVNTEAFF.

The CDR3: CASTPGGRAGGETQYF. The CDR3 DNA reads as TGTGCCAGCACCCCTGGCGGGAGGGCCGGGGGAGAGACCCAGTACTTC. The chain employs TRBV7-2 and TRBJ2-7; 9 nucleotides align to TRBD2. TRBJ2-5 matches the DNA end more closely, so the J call is doubtful. The CDR3 is 16 amino acids. Germline assignment: CDR1 SGHTA and CDR2 FQGNSA.

The chain joins TRBV10-3 to TRBJ1-2; 7 nucleotides agree with TRBD1. The CDR3 contains 13 residues. Germline CDR1 and CDR2: ENHRY and SYGVKD. V was pared by 7 bases and J by 2 bases, with 4 bases of the junction left unmatched. CDR3 residues: CAITDRENYGYTF. CDR3 DNA sequence: TGTGCCATCACTGACAGGGAAAACTATGGCTACACCTTC.

Many counts were recorded for this clonotype. The chain is built from TRBV7-8 and TRBJ2-1; possibly TRBD1 or TRBD2 for D (5 bases each). V shed 5 bases and J shed 0 bases, with 14 bases lying between them. The CDR3 length is 16 residues. Germline V lookup: CDR1 SGHVS, CDR2 FQNEAQ. CDR3 nucleotide sequence: TGTGCCAGCAGCCCCTGGGGGACGAGCTCCTACAATGAGCAGTTCTTC. It codes for CASSPWGTSSYNEQFF.

The rearrangement joins TRBV20-1 to TRBJ2-3; 8 bases line up with TRBD2. CDR1 is DFQATT and CDR2 is SNEGSKA in the germline V gene (reference sequence). The J segment lost 5 bases and the V segment lost 8 bases, leaving 18 bases of the junction unmatched. The CDR3 consists of 16 residues. This CDR3 is CSPRSISGAILDTQYF. The CDR3 nucleotides are TGCAGTCCCCGGTCAATTAGCGGGGCCATCCTAGATACGCAGTATTTT.

V and J are TRBV29-1 and TRBJ2-2, with a possible D match to TRBD2 (5 bases). This CDR3 has 11 amino acids. Per the germline V gene, CDR1 is SQVTM and CDR2 is ANQGSEA. The V end lost 2 bases, the J end lost 8 bases, and 6 bases lay between the germline ends. Here the CDR3 reads CSVELAGELFF. The CDR3 DNA reads as TGCAGCGTTGAACTAGCTGGGGAGCTGTTTTTT.

This clonotype has just a few counts. V usage is TRBV5-5 and J usage is TRBJ2-5, with D possibly being TRBD1 (6 bases). Germline V lookup: CDR1 SGHKS, CDR2 YYEKEE (reference sequence). Trimming pared 1 base from V and 0 bases from J, leaving 10 bases between. The CDR3 consists of 15 residues. The CDR3: CASSLNQGYQETQYF. The CDR3 DNA follows: TGTGCCAGCAGCTTGAATCAGGGGTACCAAGAGACCCAGTACTTC.

V is TRBV30 and J is TRBJ2-2; 8 bases are a match to TRBD2. Losses at the gene ends were 3 bases for V and 7 bases for J; bases not matched to a gene: 13. The germline V gene encodes CDR1 GTSNPN and CDR2 SVGIG (reference sequence). This CDR3 contains 16 residues. CDR3: CAWSRHPGGPDGELFF. CDR3 DNA sequence: TGTGCCTGGAGCCGACATCCGGGAGGGCCGGACGGGGAGCTGTTTTTT.

CDR3 region: CASSPLMGRTISYEQYF. In nucleotides, the CDR3 is TGTGCCAGCAGTCCATTAATGGGACGGACGATCTCCTACGAGCAGTACTTC. The chain has TRBV28 and TRBJ2-7; D possibly uses TRBD1 or TRBD2 (5 bases each). The germline V gene encodes CDR1 MDHEN and CDR2 SYDVKM. V was trimmed by 5 bases and J by 0 bases, leaving 20 bases between them. The CDR3 sequence is 17 residues long.

Regarding this clonotype: An end of the junction does not agree with germline; a read error may underlie this. The V gene is TRBV6-6, the J gene TRBJ2-3; 10 bases map to TRBD2. CDR3 length: 14 amino acids. Germline V gives CDR1 MNHNY, CDR2 SVGAGI (reference sequence). The CDR3 DNA reads as TGCGCCAGCAAGCGGACTAGCGGTACAGATGCGCAGTATTTT. This translates into CASKRTSGTDAQYF.

The sample holds a few counts of this clonotype. The chain has TRBV7-2 and TRBJ1-2; no clear D. Germline values: CDR1 SGHTA, CDR2 FQGNSA. The germline V and J ends were trimmed by 5 bases and 4 bases, with 14 bases remaining between them. The CDR3 covers 14 residues. CDR3 loop: CASSLTGLLYGYTF. Here the CDR3 DNA reads TGTGCCAGCAGCCTAACCGGACTGCTCTATGGCTACACCTTC.

The rearrangement joins TRBV20-1 to TRBJ2-5; TRBD1 is a possible D gene (5 bases). The V end lost 4 bases, the J end lost 1 base, and 10 bases lay between the germline ends. The CDR3 extends over 13 amino acids. Germline-derived CDR1 and CDR2 are DFQATT and SNEGSKA (reference sequence). CDR3 loop: CSANYGAQETQYF. The CDR3 region has the DNA TGCAGTGCTAATTATGGGGCCCAAGAGACCCAGTACTTC.

This clonotype was observed a handful of times. The genes are TRBV15 and TRBJ2-1; D unresolved. CDR3 size: 13 residues. CDR1 is LNHNV and CDR2 is YYDKDF in the germline V gene (reference sequence). Trimming removed 0 bases from V and 7 bases from J, with 7 bases in between. This CDR3 is CATSRDLGNEQFF. CDR3 sequence (DNA): TGTGCCACCAGCAGAGATTTGGGTAATGAGCAGTTCTTC.

The chain is built from TRBV5-5 and TRBJ1-1; possibly TRBD1 for D (6 bases). The V end lost 1 base, the J end lost 6 bases, and 25 bases lay between the germline ends. The CDR3 length is 18 residues. CDR1 SGHKS and CDR2 YYEKEE come from the germline V gene (reference sequence). CDR3 bases: TGTGCCAGCAGCTTGATGGGATGGGGTAGCCTGGGGGGCGCTGAAGCTTTCTTT. This translates into CASSLMGWGSLGGAEAFF. The complete variable domain, with remaining parts taken from reference TRBV5-5 and TRBJ1-1, reads DAGVTQSPTHLIKTRGQQVTLRCSPISGHKSVSWYQQVLGQGPQFIFQYYEKEERGRGNFPDRFSARQFPNYSSELNVNALLLGDSALYLCASSLMGWGSLGGAEAFFGQGTRLTVV.

J is TRBJ2-3 and V is TRBV11-2; D possibly corresponds to TRBD2 (5 bases). Germline loops: CDR1 SGHAT, CDR2 FQNNGV. V shed 2 bases and J shed 6 bases, with 12 bases lying between them. The length of the CDR3 is 14 residues. The CDR3 region has the DNA TGTGCCAGCAGCTTACTAGCTCAGTATGATACGCAGTATTTT. Residues: CASSLLAQYDTQYF.

This clonotype was observed a few times. This chain links TRBV5-1 with TRBJ1-2; D perhaps matches TRBD1 (5 bases). The CDR3 is 15 residues long. V was shortened by 3 bases and J by 0 bases, with 12 bases between the two germline ends. In germline, CDR1 is SGHRS, CDR2 YFSETQ. CDR3: CASSYYQGSNYGYTF. CDR3 in DNA: TGCGCCAGCAGCTATTACCAGGGCTCTAACTATGGCTACACCTTC.

This clonotype occurred a few times. CDR3 in DNA: TGCAGTGCTACCGGGACTAGCGGGACCGATGAGCAGTTCTTC. This translates into CSATGTSGTDEQFF. This chain uses TRBV20-1 with TRBJ2-1; TRBD2 matches at 13 bases. V shed 4 bases, J shed 8 bases, and the junction held 5 bases outside the gene matches. The CDR3 length is 14 residues. Germline assignment: CDR1 DFQATT and CDR2 SNEGSKA (reference sequence).

The chain employs TRBV15 and TRBJ2-1, with 7 bases identical to TRBD2. This CDR3 is 15 amino acids long. Germline CDR1 and CDR2: LNHNV and YYDKDF (reference sequence). V dropped 2 bases and J dropped 8; count of bases not matched to a gene: 9. CDR3 sequence: CATSRPSLGGDEQFF. The CDR3 bases are TGTGCCACCAGCAGACCTAGCTTGGGGGGGGATGAGCAGTTCTTC.

The rearrangement joins TRBV2 to TRBJ2-3; D is undetermined. Trimming stripped 7 bases from V and 0 bases from J, with 17 bases between. The CDR3 runs 16 residues. The germline V gene encodes CDR1 SNHLY and CDR2 FYNNEI. The CDR3 here is CASNEPLEPSTDTQYF. CDR3 nucleotide sequence: TGTGCCAGCAACGAACCCCTAGAGCCCAGCACAGATACGCAGTATTTT.

J is TRBJ1-6 and V is TRBV10-3; no clear D gene. This CDR3 is 12 amino acids long. Germline CDR1 and CDR2: ENHRY and SYGVKD. V lost 4 bases to trimming and J lost 13 bases, with 11 bases between them. The DNA for the CDR3 is TGTGCCATCAGTGGTAATGCCATGCCCCTCCACTTT. This codes for CAISGNAMPLHF.

This clonotype was counted between two and nine times. The chain recombines TRBV2 with TRBJ2-7, with D possibly matching TRBD2 (5 bases). Looked up from germline, CDR1 is SNHLY and CDR2 is FYNNEI. The CDR3 contains 14 residues. V was shortened by 7 bases and J by 2 bases, with 15 bases between the two germline ends. CDR3 sequence reads: CASISSRGTYEQYF. CDR3 DNA sequence: TGTGCCAGCATAAGTTCCCGGGGAACCTACGAGCAGTACTTC. The full variable domain, with the rest looked up from reference TRBV2 and TRBJ2-7, is EPEVTQTPSHQVTQMGQEVILRCVPISNHLYFYWYRQILGQKVEFLVSFYNNEISEKSEIFDDQFSVERPDGSNFTLKIRSTKLEDSAMYFCASISSRGTYEQYFGPGTRLTVT.

The chain links TRBV29-1 to TRBJ1-3; a weak D match, TRBD1 (5 bases). Deletions cut 3 bases from V and 9 bases from J, with 15 bases between. Germline CDR1 SQVTM, CDR2 ANQGSEA. The CDR3 is made up of 13 amino acids. The CDR3 here is CSVEGDSRGTIYF. The CDR3 DNA follows: TGCAGCGTTGAGGGGGACTCCCGGGGCACCATATATTTT.

In the case of this clonotype: This sequence may be a read error, since a much larger clone differs from it by one base. The V call is TRBV6-5, the J call TRBJ2-7, with 11 positions matching TRBD1. V shed 10 bases, J shed 4 bases, and the junction held 12 bases outside the gene matches. CDR3 length: 15 residues. Germline V gene data show CDR1 as MNHEY and CDR2 as SVGAGI. The CDR3 is CANSSGQGALYEQYF. In DNA form, the CDR3 reads TGTGCCAACAGCTCCGGACAGGGGGCGCTTTACGAGCAGTACTTC.

This rearrangement joins TRBV24-1 to TRBJ2-1, with TRBD1 matching 9 bases. The V segment lost 3 bases and the J segment 6 bases; nucleotides outside the gene matches: 8. Germline-derived CDR1 and CDR2 are KGHDR and SFDVKD. CDR3 length equals 16 residues. The CDR3: CATSDPGTGSGNEQFF. The CDR3 region has the DNA TGTGCCACCAGTGATCCCGGGACAGGGTCAGGCAATGAGCAGTTCTTC.

The table lists this clonotype with a few counts. The rearrangement links TRBV7-9 to TRBJ1-1, with TRBD1 matching 9 bases. V lost 5 bases to trimming and J lost 3 bases; unmatched junction nucleotides: 7. The V gene's germline CDR1 is SEHNR and CDR2 FQNEAQ (reference sequence). The length of the CDR3 is 15 residues. Here the CDR3 reads CASSPNRGLYTEAFF. The CDR3 nucleotides read TGTGCCAGCAGCCCCAACAGGGGGCTTTACACTGAAGCTTTCTTT.

This clonotype appeared a single time. The junction differs from germline at one of its ends, possibly a read error. The V gene is TRBV10-3, the J gene TRBJ2-1, with D maybe TRBD1 (8 bases). The better agreement between TRBJ2-7 and the DNA end casts doubt on the J call. This CDR3 region has 18 residues. Germline CDR1 ENHRY, CDR2 SYGVKD. The DNA of the CDR3 is TGTGTCATCAGACCCGACAGGGGACCAGGTTCGGGAGGCAACGAGCAGTACTTC. Amino acid sequence: CVIRPDRGPGSGGNEQYF.

The gene calls are TRBV2 and TRBJ1-5, with D unclear. Germline CDR1 SNHLY, CDR2 FYNNEI. The V end was cut by 8 bases, the J end by 3 bases, with 11 bases between. The CDR3 has 13 residues. Here the CDR3 reads CASEGMDNQPQHF. The CDR3 DNA sequence: TGTGCCAGCGAAGGGATGGACAATCAGCCCCAGCATTTT. Using reference TRBV2 and TRBJ1-5 for the parts outside the CDR3, the full variable domain is EPEVTQTPSHQVTQMGQEVILRCVPISNHLYFYWYRQILGQKVEFLVSFYNNEISEKSEIFDDQFSVERPDGSNFTLKIRSTKLEDSAMYFCASEGMDNQPQHFGDGTRLSIL.

This clonotype is a singleton in its sample. This sequence may be a read error, since a much larger clone differs from it by one base. The rearrangement links TRBV10-3 to TRBJ2-3; D gene ambiguous. The CDR3 is 16 amino acids. Germline CDR1 is ENHRY and CDR2 is SYGVKD. The germline V and J ends were trimmed by 4 bases and 7 bases, with 21 bases remaining between them. CDR3 in amino acids: CAISGSTERLAYTQYF. DNA for the CDR3: TGTGCCATCAGTGGGTCGACGGAACGGTTGGCGTATACGCAGTATTTT.